What follows is one T cell receptor (beta chain) and its context. Its antigen is currently unknown. This sample was included in a study of blood T cells in healthy people across ages. The donors, all healthy, were Caucasians living in Russia, aged about 6 to 95. Samples had at least 6.5 million PBMCs isolated from them. It was with a sample-barcoded 5' primer and a J-beta primer mix that a second PCR of about 6 to 12 cycles was run. TCRdb re-analysed the 5' RACE reads in MiXCR, keeping a single row per CDR3 protein. There are about 680,000 distinct CDR3 sequences in the sample; about half occur only once, and about a third lies in the top ten. Overall study results and limits: The lack of PBMC sorting stopped any conclusive naive versus antigen-experienced comparison.

Per germline, CDR1 SGHAT and CDR2 FQNNGV. The CDR3 is 14 amino acids. V gave up 4 bases and J gave up 3 bases, with 12 bases separating them. The rearrangement uses TRBV11-2 and TRBJ2-5; D gene unclear. The sequence was collected from a woman aged 55-70 years in good health. Sequencing was carried out using blood. The CDR3 loop is CASSSLVVEETQYF. CDR3 in DNA: TGTGCCAGCAGCTCCCTAGTGGTGGAAGAGACCCAGTACTTC.